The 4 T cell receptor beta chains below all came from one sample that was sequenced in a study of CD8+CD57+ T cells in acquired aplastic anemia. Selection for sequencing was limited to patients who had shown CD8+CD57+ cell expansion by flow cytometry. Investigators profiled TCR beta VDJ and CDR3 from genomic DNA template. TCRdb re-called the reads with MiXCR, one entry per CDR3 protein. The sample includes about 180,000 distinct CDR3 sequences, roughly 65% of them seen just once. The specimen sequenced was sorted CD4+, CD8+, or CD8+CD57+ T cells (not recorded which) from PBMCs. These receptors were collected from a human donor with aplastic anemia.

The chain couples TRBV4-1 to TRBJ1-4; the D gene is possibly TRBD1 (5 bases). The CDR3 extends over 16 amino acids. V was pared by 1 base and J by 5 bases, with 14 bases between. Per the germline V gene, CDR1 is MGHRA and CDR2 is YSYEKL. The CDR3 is CASSQVTGGLNEKLFF. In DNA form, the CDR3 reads TGCGCCAGCAGCCAAGTTACCGGGGGATTAAATGAAAAACTGTTTTTT.

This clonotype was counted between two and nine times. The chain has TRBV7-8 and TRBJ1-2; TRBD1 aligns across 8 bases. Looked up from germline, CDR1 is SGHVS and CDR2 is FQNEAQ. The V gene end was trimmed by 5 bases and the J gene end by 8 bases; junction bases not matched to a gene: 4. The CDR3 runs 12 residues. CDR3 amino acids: CASSTDRDGYTF. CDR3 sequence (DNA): TGTGCCAGCAGCACGGACAGGGACGGCTACACCTTC.

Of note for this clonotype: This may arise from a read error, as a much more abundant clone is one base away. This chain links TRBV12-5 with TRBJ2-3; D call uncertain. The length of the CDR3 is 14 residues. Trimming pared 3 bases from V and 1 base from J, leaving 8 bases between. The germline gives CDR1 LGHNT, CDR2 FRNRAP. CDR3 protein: CASGFQDCTDTQYF. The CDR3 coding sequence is TGTGCTAGTGGTTTTCAGGATTGCACAGATACGCAGTATTTT.

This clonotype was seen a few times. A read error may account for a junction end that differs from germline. The CDR3 coding sequence is TGCAGTGCTAGAGATCTGGGACTCCAGAGCTTC. This gives the protein CSARDLGLQSF. The rearrangement uses TRBV20-1 and TRBJ2-1; a possible D gene is TRBD2 (6 bases). From germline, CDR1 is DFQATT and CDR2 SNEGSKA (reference sequence). This CDR3 contains 11 residues.